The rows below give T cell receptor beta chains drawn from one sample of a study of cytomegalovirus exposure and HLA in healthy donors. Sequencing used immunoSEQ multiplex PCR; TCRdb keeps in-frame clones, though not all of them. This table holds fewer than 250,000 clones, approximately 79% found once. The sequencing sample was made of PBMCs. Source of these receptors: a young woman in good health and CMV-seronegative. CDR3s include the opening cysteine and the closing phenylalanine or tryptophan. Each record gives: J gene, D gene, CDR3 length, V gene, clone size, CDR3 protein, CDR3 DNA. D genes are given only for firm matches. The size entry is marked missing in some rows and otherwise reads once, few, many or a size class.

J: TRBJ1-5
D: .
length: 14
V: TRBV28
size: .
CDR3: CASRLQGSNQPQHF
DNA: TGTGCCAGCAGGTTACAGGGTAGCAATCAGCCCCAGCATTTT

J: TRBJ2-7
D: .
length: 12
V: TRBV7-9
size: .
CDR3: CSSSVTTGEQYF
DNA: TGTTCCAGCAGCGTTACTACAGGGGAGCAGTACTTC

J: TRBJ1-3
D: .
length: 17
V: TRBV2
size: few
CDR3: CASSDRRQGHSGNTIYF
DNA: TGTGCCAGCAGTGACAGGAGGCAGGGGCACTCTGGAAACACCATATATTTT

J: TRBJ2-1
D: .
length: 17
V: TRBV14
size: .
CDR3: CASSPTRGGGGANEQFF
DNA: TGTGCCAGCAGCCCTACCAGGGGTGGTGGGGGGGCCAATGAGCAGTTCTTC

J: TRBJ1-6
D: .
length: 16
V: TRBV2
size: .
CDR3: CASSEGQSSYNSPLHF
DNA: TGTGCCAGCAGTGAAGGACAGAGCTCCTATAATTCACCCCTCCACTTT

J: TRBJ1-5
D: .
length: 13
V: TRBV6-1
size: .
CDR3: CASRAYSNQPQHF
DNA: TGTGCCAGCAGGGCATATAGCAATCAGCCCCAGCATTTT

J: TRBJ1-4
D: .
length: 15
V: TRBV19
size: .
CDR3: CASSIDAAGDEKLFF
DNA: TGTGCCAGTAGTATAGATGCAGCGGGGGATGAAAAACTGTTTTTT

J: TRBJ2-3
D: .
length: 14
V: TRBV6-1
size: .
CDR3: CASSEPQGTDTQYF
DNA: TGTGCCAGCAGTGAACCACAGGGCACAGATACGCAGTATTTT

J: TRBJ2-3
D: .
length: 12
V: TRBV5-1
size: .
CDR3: CASSFSTDTQYF
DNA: TGCGCCAGCAGCTTCTCCACAGATACGCAGTATTTT

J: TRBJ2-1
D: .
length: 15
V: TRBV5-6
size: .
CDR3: CASTQYGGPYNEQFF
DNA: TGTGCCAGCACCCAATACGGGGGGCCATACAATGAGCAGTTCTTC

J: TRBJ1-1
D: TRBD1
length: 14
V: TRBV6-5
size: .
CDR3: CASSYTDRGRIAFF
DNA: TGTGCCAGCAGTTACACGGACAGGGGGCGCATAGCTTTCTTT

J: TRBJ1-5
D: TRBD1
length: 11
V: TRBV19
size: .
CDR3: CASRTGLSQHF
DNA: TGTGCCAGTAGGACAGGGTTGTCCCAGCATTTT

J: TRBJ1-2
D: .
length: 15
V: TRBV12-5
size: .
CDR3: CASATDPGITGGYTF
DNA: TGTGCTAGTGCCACGGATCCAGGGATAACGGGCGGCTACACCTTC